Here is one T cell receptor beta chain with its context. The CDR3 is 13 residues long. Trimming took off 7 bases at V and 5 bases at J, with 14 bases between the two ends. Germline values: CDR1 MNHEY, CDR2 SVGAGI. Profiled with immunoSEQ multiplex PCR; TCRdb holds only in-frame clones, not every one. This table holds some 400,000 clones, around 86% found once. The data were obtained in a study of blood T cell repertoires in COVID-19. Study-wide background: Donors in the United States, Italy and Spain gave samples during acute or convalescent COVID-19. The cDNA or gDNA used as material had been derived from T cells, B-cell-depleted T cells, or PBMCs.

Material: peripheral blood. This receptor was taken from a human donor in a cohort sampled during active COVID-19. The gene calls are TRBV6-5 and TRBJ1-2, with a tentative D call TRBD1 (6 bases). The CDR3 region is CASIAGAEYGYTF. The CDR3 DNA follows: TGTGCCAGCATTGCAGGGGCGGAGTATGGCTACACCTTC.